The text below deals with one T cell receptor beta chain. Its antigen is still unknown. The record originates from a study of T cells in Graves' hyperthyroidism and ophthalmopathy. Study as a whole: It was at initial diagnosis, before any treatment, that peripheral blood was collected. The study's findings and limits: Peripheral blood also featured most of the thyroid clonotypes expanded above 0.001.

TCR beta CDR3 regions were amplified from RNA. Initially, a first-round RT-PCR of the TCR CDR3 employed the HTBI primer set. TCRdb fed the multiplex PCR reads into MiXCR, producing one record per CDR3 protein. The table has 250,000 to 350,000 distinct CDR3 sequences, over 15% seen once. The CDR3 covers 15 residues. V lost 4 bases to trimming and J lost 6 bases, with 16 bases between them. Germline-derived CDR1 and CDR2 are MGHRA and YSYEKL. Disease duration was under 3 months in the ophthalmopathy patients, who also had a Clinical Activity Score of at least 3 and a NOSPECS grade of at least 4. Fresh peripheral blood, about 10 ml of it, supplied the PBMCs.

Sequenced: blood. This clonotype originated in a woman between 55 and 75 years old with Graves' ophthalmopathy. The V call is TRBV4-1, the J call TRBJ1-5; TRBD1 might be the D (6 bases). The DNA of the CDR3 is TGCGCCAGCAGCCGGGACGAAGGGGGGATTCAGCCCCAGCATTTT. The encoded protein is CASSRDEGGIQPQHF.